What follows are 21 T cell receptor beta chains derived from one specimen sequenced in a study of blood T cells in healthy people across ages. Alongside a J-beta primer mix, a sample-barcoded 5' primer served in a second PCR lasting roughly 7 to 11 cycles. TCRdb itself ran the 5' RACE reads through MiXCR, one entry per CDR3 protein. The sample yields fewer than 900,000 distinct CDR3 sequences, approximately 50% seen once. Sequencing was performed on blood. Receptors were obtained from a woman between 55 and 75 years old in good health.

This clonotype was seen once. The rearrangement joins TRBV30 to TRBJ1-4, with no clear D. V lost 2 bases, J lost 10 bases, and 11 bases lay in between. There are 12 residues in the CDR3. CDR1 is GTSNPN and CDR2 is SVGIG in the germline V gene (reference sequence). CDR3 residues: CAWSMSGGKLFF. In DNA form, the CDR3 reads TGTGCCTGGAGTATGTCCGGCGGAAAACTGTTTTTT.

The table lists this clonotype with a few counts. This chain links TRBV29-1 with TRBJ2-1; 7 bases are a match to TRBD2. This CDR3 spans 14 amino acids. Germline V lookup: CDR1 SQVTM, CDR2 ANQGSEA. V lost 3 bases, J lost 7 bases, and 9 bases stayed unmatched. As DNA, the CDR3 is TGCAGCGTTGACCGAGCGGGAAAGGGAAATGAGCAGTTCTTC. It encodes CSVDRAGKGNEQFF.

About this clonotype: Germline is not matched at one junction end, which may reflect a read error. V usage is TRBV7-9 and J usage is TRBJ1-2; tentatively, D is TRBD1 (5 bases). CDR3 length: 16 residues. Germline CDR1 SEHNR, CDR2 FQNEAQ (reference sequence). The CDR3 coding sequence is TGTGCCGGCAGCCCTGCCGGGTCAGGGAGCCTCTATGGCTACACCTTC. This gives the protein CAGSPAGSGSLYGYTF.

The rearrangement joins TRBV7-2 to TRBJ2-3; 9 bases agree with TRBD2. The germline gives CDR1 SGHTA, CDR2 FQGNSA. Trimming cost V 7 bases and J 1 base; bases outside gene matches: 9. The CDR3 has 16 amino acids. The CDR3 is CASTLRRLAGTDTQYF. CDR3 in DNA: TGTGCCAGCACCCTCCGCCGACTAGCGGGCACAGATACGCAGTATTTT.

The genes are TRBV7-2 and TRBJ2-3; 11 bases match TRBD2. The CDR3 length is 13 residues. Per germline, CDR1 SGHTA and CDR2 FQGNSA. With 5 bases clipped from V and 13 bases from J, the junction kept 8 bases outside the gene matches. CDR3 nucleotide sequence: TGTGCCAGCAGCCCCCGGACTAGCGGGCATGAGTATTTT. Its translation: CASSPRTSGHEYF.

As for this clonotype: One end of the junction varies from germline; a read error may be responsible. The chain employs TRBV29-1 and TRBJ2-2; no reliable D call. This CDR3 is built from 12 residues. Germline V gene sequence: CDR1 SQVTM, CDR2 ANQGSEA. The CDR3 spells CSVKDNTGELFF. DNA of the CDR3: TGCAGCGTTAAAGATAACACCGGGGAGCTGTTTTTT.

Only a few counts were recorded for this clonotype. The rearrangement links TRBV12-3 or TRBV12-4 to TRBJ2-2, with a tentative D call TRBD1 (5 bases). This CDR3 has 12 amino acids. V lost 5 bases to trimming and J lost 8 bases, with 9 bases between them. For the CDR3, the DNA is TGTGCCAGCAGTCGCAGGGATGGGGAGCTGTTTTTT. It translates to CASSRRDGELFF.

The CDR3 protein is CASSFRGLDEKLFF. The CDR3 nucleotides read TGTGCCAGCAGTTTCCGGGGTCTCGATGAAAAACTGTTTTTT. This sequence joins TRBV6-6 and TRBJ1-4, with D hard to call. The CDR3 contains 14 residues. CDR1 and CDR2 (germline): MNHNY, SVGAGI (reference sequence). The V end lost 4 bases, the J end lost 6 bases, and 12 bases lay between the germline ends.

V usage is TRBV2 and J usage is TRBJ2-5; the match to TRBD2 covers 11 bases. Germline CDR1 is SNHLY and CDR2 is FYNNEI. The CDR3 extends over 16 amino acids. V was clipped by 1 base and J by 9 bases; unmatched bases: 10. The CDR3 here is CASSEGGTSGLGAQYF. As DNA, the CDR3 is TGTGCCAGCAGTGAAGGGGGGACTAGCGGTCTTGGGGCCCAGTACTTC.

V is TRBV20-1 and J is TRBJ2-7; D uncertain. Germline V gives CDR1 DFQATT, CDR2 SNEGSKA (reference sequence). Trimming removed 4 bases from V and 6 bases from J, with 7 bases in between. The CDR3 contains 10 residues. CDR3 in DNA: TGCAGTGCTACGGGTCCCGAGCAGTACTTC. This encodes CSATGPEQYF.

This chain links TRBV9 with TRBJ2-7; 7 nucleotides match TRBD2. V dropped 2 bases and J dropped 1; count of bases not matched to a gene: 12. The V gene's germline CDR1 is SGDLS and CDR2 YYNGEE. The CDR3 runs to 17 residues. CDR3 protein: CASSVSSGALGSYEQYF. CDR3 sequence (DNA): TGTGCCAGCAGCGTTTCTAGCGGAGCCTTGGGGTCCTACGAGCAGTACTTC.

V and J are TRBV28 and TRBJ2-3; the D call may be TRBD1 or TRBD2 (5 bases each). Germline CDR1 is MDHEN and CDR2 is SYDVKM. Deletions cut 4 bases from V and 5 bases from J, with 22 bases between. This CDR3 contains 17 residues. CDR3 sequence: CASSSGKGRAVGDTQYF. The CDR3 DNA reads TGTGCCAGCAGTTCGGGAAAGGGACGAGCGGTAGGAGATACGCAGTATTTT.

V usage is TRBV20-1 and J usage is TRBJ2-7, with 10 bases aligning to TRBD2. V was clipped by 2 bases and J by 5 bases; unmatched bases: 3. The V gene's germline CDR1 is DFQATT and CDR2 SNEGSKA (reference sequence). This CDR3 comprises 13 residues. The CDR3 loop is CSARPGLADEQYF. In DNA, the CDR3 is TGCAGTGCTAGACCCGGACTAGCGGACGAGCAGTACTTC.

V gene TRBV2 combines with J gene TRBJ2-1; 12 nucleotides agree with TRBD2. CDR3 length: 16 residues. V was pared by 2 bases and J by 9 bases, with 8 bases of the junction left unmatched. The V gene's germline CDR1 is SNHLY and CDR2 FYNNEI. The CDR3 is CASSELAGGTFGEQFF. The CDR3 region has the DNA TGTGCCAGCAGTGAACTAGCGGGAGGGACCTTCGGTGAGCAGTTCTTC.

In this sample, this clonotype turned up many times. The rearrangement joins TRBV7-2 to TRBJ1-2; 7 bases match TRBD1. CDR3 length: 14 amino acids. Germline V gene data show CDR1 as SGHTA and CDR2 as FQGNSA. J gave up 4 bases and V 3 bases, and 5 bases lay outside the gene matches. In DNA, the CDR3 is TGTGCCAGCAGCTTCTCTTGGGACAGCTATGGCTACACCTTC. The encoded protein is CASSFSWDSYGYTF. The whole variable domain, filled in from reference TRBV7-2 and TRBJ1-2, reads GAGVSQSPSNKVTEKGKDVELRCDPISGHTALYWYRQSLGQGLEFLIYFQGNSAPDKSGLPSDRFSAERTGGSVSTLTIQRTQQEDSAVYLCASSFSWDSYGYTFGSGTRLTVV.

This chain joins TRBV24-1 and TRBJ2-5; possibly TRBD1 for D (6 bases). CDR3 size: 17 residues. CDR1 and CDR2 (germline): KGHDR, SFDVKD. Trimming took 2 bases from V and 2 from J, leaving 17 bases between them. The CDR3 region has the DNA TGTGCCACCAGTGATTCGGGGAAAGGACAGATTCAAGAGACCCAGTACTTC. Translating it yields CATSDSGKGQIQETQYF.

This clonotype occurred a few times. V is TRBV7-2 and J is TRBJ2-7, with a tentative D call TRBD1 (6 bases). V lost 4 bases, J lost 3 bases, and 16 bases lay in between. This CDR3 spans 15 amino acids. Per the germline V gene, CDR1 is SGHTA and CDR2 is FQGNSA. DNA of the CDR3: TGTGCCAGCAGCTCCCATCCAGGGGCGGACTACGAGCAGTACTTC. It codes for CASSSHPGADYEQYF.

The rearrangement joins TRBV15 to TRBJ2-5; 9 bases line up with TRBD2. Near its end, the DNA agrees better with TRBJ2-4, so the J call may be wrong. The CDR3 covers 14 residues. Per germline, CDR1 LNHNV and CDR2 YYDKDF (reference sequence). The chain's CDR3 is CATSFSGRSDIQYF. The CDR3 coding sequence is TGTGCCACCAGCTTTAGCGGGAGATCGGACATTCAGTACTTC.

This chain connects TRBV20-1 to TRBJ2-3, with D hard to call. Trimming took 1 base from V and 5 from J, leaving 13 bases between them. The CDR3 contains 14 residues. Germline V lookup: CDR1 DFQATT, CDR2 SNEGSKA (reference sequence). CDR3 in DNA: TGCAGTGCTAGAGTTCAGGCTAGGCGAGATACGCAGTATTTT. The encoded protein is CSARVQARRDTQYF.

The J gene is TRBJ2-3, the V gene TRBV10-2; 11 nucleotides match TRBD2. This CDR3 has 18 amino acids. CDR1 and CDR2 (germline): WSHSY, SAAADI. V was clipped by 2 bases and J by 4 bases; unmatched bases: 11. The CDR3 loop is CASSETSGGASFSDTQYF. The DNA for the CDR3 is TGCGCCAGCAGTGAGACTAGCGGGGGCGCCTCTTTCTCAGATACGCAGTATTTT.

Comment on this clonotype: This sequence may be a read error, since a much larger clone differs from it by one base. V gene TRBV7-6 combines with J gene TRBJ2-7, with D possibly matching TRBD2 (6 bases). Germline V gene lookup returns CDR1 SGHVS and CDR2 FNYEAQ. The CDR3 is 12 residues long. CDR3 nucleotides: TGTGCCAACAGCCCGGCGGGGTACGAGCAGTACTTC. It is translated as CANSPAGYEQYF.